What follows is one TCR beta chain and its context. The antigen is unknown. V trimming: 0 bases; J trimming: 8 bases; junction bases outside the gene matches: 8. The length of the CDR3 is 15 residues. Germline CDR1 SGHNT, CDR2 YYREEE (reference sequence). These data come from a study of cytomegalovirus exposure and HLA in healthy donors. Regarding the study as a whole: Among the sequence variants, a highly shared cluster was likely an artifact of sequencing. Across all donors, roughly uniform sequencing depth was an assumption of the presence/absence analyses. Fewer N-insertions (relative to the approximately 670-donor mean) were reportedly seen in an Asian-associated ancestry cluster in a later analysis.

The study ran its PCR with 60 Vbeta and 13 Jbeta primers. Data came from immunoSEQ multiplex PCR; TCRdb stores just in-frame clones and leaves some out. The listing contains under 200,000 clones. Sequencing used PBMCs. This chain uses TRBV5-4 with TRBJ2-1; 7 bases are shared with TRBD2. This sequence originates from a man aged 25 to 45 in good health and CMV-seronegative. The chain's CDR3 is CASSLGMAGRDEQFF. The CDR3 coding sequence is TGTGCCAGCAGCTTGGGTATGGCGGGGAGGGATGAGCAGTTCTTC. Complete variable domain (other parts from reference TRBV5-4 and TRBJ2-1): ETGVTQSPTHLIKTRGQQVTLRCSSQSGHNTVSWYQQALGQGPQFIFQYYREEENGRGNFPPRFSGLQFPNYSSELNVNALELDDSALYLCASSLGMAGRDEQFFGPGTRLTVL.